The sequence of this T cell receptor (beta chain) was determined in a study of cytomegalovirus exposure and HLA in healthy donors. This donor has no recorded CMV serostatus. V was clipped by 5 bases and J by 2 bases, with 21 bases between them. Germline assignment: CDR1 KGHSH and CDR2 LQKENI. CDR3 length: 17 amino acids. Use of 60 Vbeta and 13 Jbeta primers characterized the PCR. TCRdb keeps only in-frame clones here, not all; method: immunoSEQ multiplex PCR. Of about 140,000 clones listed, about 82% are singletons. The source of this sequence is a man aged 25-45 years in good health. The sequenced sample was PBMCs. The chain joins TRBV18 to TRBJ1-2; TRBD1 is a possible D gene (5 bases). CDR3 DNA sequence: TGTGCCAGCTCATTGAGTTTGGGGCAGGCGAGAAACTATGGCTACACCTTC. Translating gives CASSLSLGQARNYGYTF.